These T cell receptor beta chains were read from a single sample in a study of cytomegalovirus exposure and HLA in healthy donors. Produced via immunoSEQ multiplex PCR; TCRdb's table is partial and in-frame only. Seen here are approximately 46,000 clones, roughly 93% observed once, and the top ten hold around 2.1%. Specimen: PBMCs. These receptors were taken from a woman aged 18 to 35 in good health and CMV-seronegative. The CDR3 runs from the conserved cysteine through the conserved F or W. A D gene is named only where the DNA matches it firmly. Some rows mark clone size as missing; the rest say once, few, many or name a class of expanded clone.

18 | TRBJ2-3 | TRBV5-1 | NA | TRBD2 | TGCGCCAGCAGCCCCACGGGACTAGCGGGGGGGTGGTCAGATACGCAGTATTTT | CASSPTGLAGGWSDTQYF
14 | TRBJ2-7 | TRBV6-5 | NA | TRBD1 | TGTGCCAGCAACCCTGGACAGGGCGACTACGAGCAGTACTTC | CASNPGQGDYEQYF
17 | TRBJ2-3 | TRBV5-1 | NA | TRBD1 | TGCGCCAGCAGCCCACAAACAGGGGGGACGAGCACAGATACGCAGTATTTT | CASSPQTGGTSTDTQYF
15 | TRBJ2-1 | TRBV28 | NA | NA | TGTGCCAGCAGTTTGCACGGTCCTAGCAATGGTGAGCAGTTCTTC | CASSLHGPSNGEQFF
14 | TRBJ1-5 | TRBV19 | NA | NA | TGTGCCAGTAGTATAGCAAAGGGGGATCAGCCCCAGCATTTT | CASSIAKGDQPQHF
15 | TRBJ2-7 | TRBV27 | NA | TRBD2 | TGTGCCAGCAGTTTAGCGGGGGGTAGCTCCTACGAGCAGTACTTC | CASSLAGGSSYEQYF
15 | TRBJ1-6 | TRBV6-5 | NA | TRBD1 | TGTGCCAGCAGTTACTCGATTACAGGGGATTCACCCCTCCACTTT | CASSYSITGDSPLHF
12 | TRBJ2-4 | TRBV28 | NA | NA | TGTGCCAGCGGGACACCAAAAAACATTCAGTACTTC | CASGTPKNIQYF
16 | TRBJ2-5 | TRBV19 | NA | TRBD2 | TGTGCCAGTAGTCCGACGGGGGGGCCTATGGGAGAGACCCAGTACTTC | CASSPTGGPMGETQYF
15 | TRBJ2-5 | TRBV27 | NA | TRBD2 | TGTGCCAGCAGTTTGACTAGCGGGCCTACGGAGACCCAGTACTTC | CASSLTSGPTETQYF
15 | TRBJ1-2 | TRBV6-1 | once | TRBD1 | TGTGCCAGCAGGGAAAGACAGGGTGCCAACTATGGCTACACCTTC | CASRERQGANYGYTF
15 | TRBJ1-2 | TRBV5-4 | NA | TRBD1 | TGTGCCAGCAGCTTGAGTACAGGGGGGAACTATGGCTACACCTTC | CASSLSTGGNYGYTF
17 | TRBJ1-1 | TRBV5-1 | NA | TRBD1 | TGCGCCAGCAGCTTGGGACAGGGGGGACCCAAGAACACTGAAGCTTTCTTT | CASSLGQGGPKNTEAFF
15 | TRBJ2-7 | TRBV9 | NA | TRBD2 | TGTGCCAGCAGCCAAGTGGCGCTAGCGGGAGACGAGCAGTACTTC | CASSQVALAGDEQYF
15 | TRBJ2-1 | TRBV5-4 | NA | TRBD1 | TGTGCCAGCAGCCCCCGGACAGGGGAGGTCAATGAGCAGTTCTTC | CASSPRTGEVNEQFF
13 | TRBJ2-1 | TRBV4-1 | NA | NA | TGCGCCAGCAGCCAAGGAGGGGGGGATGAGCAGTTCTTC | CASSQGGGDEQFF
12 | TRBJ1-2 | TRBV7-9 | NA | NA | TGTGCCAGCAGCTTAGGCTCTGCGGGCTACACCTTC | CASSLGSAGYTF
13 | TRBJ1-2 | TRBV6-1 | NA | NA | TGTGCCAGCAGTTTACGGTTGACAGACGGCTACACCTTC | CASSLRLTDGYTF
15 | TRBJ2-1 | TRBV5-4 | NA | TRBD2 | TGTGCCAGCAGCCGGACTAGCGGGGGAATGAATGAGCAGTTCTTC | CASSRTSGGMNEQFF
18 | TRBJ2-7 | TRBV18 | once | TRBD2 | TGTGCCAGCTCACCGCAACTAGCGGGGGGGACCGCAGGGGGCGAGCAGTACTTC | CASSPQLAGGTAGGEQYF
13 | TRBJ1-2 | TRBV6-1 | NA | TRBD1 | TGTGCCAGCAGAGAGGGACAGTCCTATGGCTACACCTTC | CASREGQSYGYTF
15 | TRBJ2-2 | TRBV27 | NA | TRBD2 | TGTGCCAGCAATCCTTCGCGGGGGGACGCCGGGGAGCTGTTTTTT | CASNPSRGDAGELFF
15 | TRBJ2-1 | TRBV18 | NA | TRBD2 | TGTGCCAGCTCACCAGCCAGCGGGAGTAGAAATGAGCAGTTCTTC | CASSPASGSRNEQFF
13 | TRBJ2-7 | TRBV28 | NA | NA | TGTGCCAGCAGAGGAAGCGGAGCCTACGAGCAGTACTTC | CASRGSGAYEQYF
13 | TRBJ2-5 | TRBV19 | NA | NA | TGTGCCAGTAGTCCGCCCGGCTCGGGGACCCAGTACTTC | CASSPPGSGTQYF
13 | TRBJ1-5 | TRBV18 | NA | NA | TGTGCCAGCTCACCGAGTCACAATCAGCCCCAGCATTTT | CASSPSHNQPQHF
17 | TRBJ2-5 | TRBV28 | NA | TRBD2 | TGTGCCAGCAGTTTTATCCTAGCGGGGGGGCCTCAAGAGACCCAGTACTTC | CASSFILAGGPQETQYF
14 | TRBJ1-2 | TRBV6-1 | NA | NA | TGTGCCAGCAGTAGACAAGTAGCTAACTATGGCTACACCTTC | CASSRQVANYGYTF